Listed below are T cell receptor beta chains from one sample, sequenced in a study of control samples from healthy donors and cancer patients. Clones were read by immunoSEQ multiplex PCR, and TCRdb kept only the in-frame ones, dropping some. The sample contains about 120,000 clones, about 89% of which appear only once. The sample consisted of blood. Every receptor here comes from a man aged 50 to 59 in good health. CDR3s include the opening cysteine and the closing phenylalanine or tryptophan. A D gene is named only where the DNA matches it firmly.

V: TRBV6-5
J: TRBJ2-7
D: -
DNA: TGTGCCAGCAGAAGACAGGCCTCCTACGAGCAGTACTTC
CDR3: CASRRQASYEQYF

V: TRBV19
J: TRBJ2-3
D: TRBD1
DNA: TGTGCCAGTATCTCGACAGGGAGCACAGATACGCAGTATTTT
CDR3: CASISTGSTDTQYF

V: TRBV25-1
J: TRBJ2-5
D: -
DNA: TGTGCCAGCAGTGAGGGGGGCAGGGAGACCCAGTACTTC
CDR3: CASSEGGRETQYF

V: TRBV25-1
J: TRBJ1-2
D: TRBD1
DNA: TGTGCCAGCTCTCCGGGACAGGGGTCTGGCTACACCTTC
CDR3: CASSPGQGSGYTF

V: TRBV9
J: TRBJ1-2
D: -
DNA: TGTGCCAGCAGCGTAGCTGAAGGCTCCTCCTATGGCTACACCTTC
CDR3: CASSVAEGSSYGYTF

V: TRBV5-1
J: TRBJ2-7
D: -
DNA: TGCGCCAGCAGCCCGGGAACGATCGCGAGGAACGAGCAGTACTTC
CDR3: CASSPGTIARNEQYF

V: TRBV7-7
J: TRBJ2-7
D: TRBD1
DNA: TGTGCCAGCAGCTTAGGAGGGGGACAGTACGAGCAGTACTTC
CDR3: CASSLGGGQYEQYF

V: TRBV5-1
J: TRBJ2-3
D: -
DNA: TGCGCCAGCAGCTTAAACAGGCCTAGCACAGATACGCAGTATTTT
CDR3: CASSLNRPSTDTQYF

V: TRBV18
J: TRBJ2-1
D: TRBD2
DNA: TGTGCCAGCTCACCGTCCAGCGGGGGGTACAATGAGCAGTTCTTC
CDR3: CASSPSSGGYNEQFF

V: TRBV5-6
J: TRBJ1-2
D: -
DNA: TGTGCCAGCAAGGTAGTTATGGGCTACACCTTC
CDR3: CASKVVMGYTF